This T cell receptor (beta chain) was sequenced during a study of T cells in localized non-small cell lung cancer. This clone was counted only a few times. What it recognizes is unknown. V shed 1 base, J shed 0 bases, and the junction held 8 bases outside the gene matches. The CDR3 is 17 residues long. Germline lookup yields CDR1 SQVTM and CDR2 ANQGSEA. Method: immunoSEQ multiplex PCR; TCRdb's copy keeps in-frame clones and lacks some. Of thousands of clones in the sample, under 25% were seen once. Points from the study as a whole: Uninvolved adjacent lung showed the highest T cell clonality, exceeding tumor. For the top 100 tumor clones, a median roughly 56 also appeared in adjacent lung.

The sequences come from lung tumor tissue, collected before any cancer treatment. The sequence was collected from a woman between 35 and 75 years old with stage I lung adenocarcinoma. The chain links TRBV29-1 to TRBJ2-1; 8 positions match TRBD2. CDR3: CSVEVLAGLRSYNEQFF. The CDR3 region has the DNA TGCAGCGTTGAAGTCCTAGCGGGCCTGCGCTCCTACAATGAGCAGTTCTTC.